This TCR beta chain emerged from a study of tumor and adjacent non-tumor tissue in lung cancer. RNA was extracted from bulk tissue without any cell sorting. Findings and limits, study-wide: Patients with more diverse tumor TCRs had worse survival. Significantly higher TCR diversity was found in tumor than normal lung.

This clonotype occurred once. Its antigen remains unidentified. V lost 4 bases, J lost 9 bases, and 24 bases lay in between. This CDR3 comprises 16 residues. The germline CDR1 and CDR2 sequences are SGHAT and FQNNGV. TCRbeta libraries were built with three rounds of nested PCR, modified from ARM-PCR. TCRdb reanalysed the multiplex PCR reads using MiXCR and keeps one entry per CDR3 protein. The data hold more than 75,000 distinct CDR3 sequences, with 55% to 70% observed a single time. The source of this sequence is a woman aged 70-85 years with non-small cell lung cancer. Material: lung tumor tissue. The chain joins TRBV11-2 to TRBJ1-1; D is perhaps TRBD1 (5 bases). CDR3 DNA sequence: TGTGCCAGCAGCTCACACTCATTGGGGCAGCAACGGAAAGCTTTCTTT. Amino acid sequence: CASSSHSLGQQRKAFF.